This is a list of T cell receptor beta chains from one sample in a study of T cell repertoires in cytomegalovirus infection. TCRdb re-called the reads with MiXCR, one entry per CDR3 protein. The data show some 680,000 distinct CDR3 sequences, with under 40% seen just once and more than 2.5% held by the top ten. The specimen sequenced was PBMCs. These receptors all stem from a human donor in good health (CMV status not recorded). Some clones in this sample may be carry-over from other donors' samples. Both conserved end residues are part of each CDR3. Fields, in order: J gene, D gene, V gene, clone size, CDR3 DNA, CDR3 protein. A D gene is named only where the DNA matches it firmly. Some rows have no size entry. The others give once, few or many, or a class for an expanded clone.

>TRBJ1-3|-|TRBV25-1|-
TGTGCCAGCAGTGACAACTCGAGCTCTGGAAACACCATATATTTT
CASSDNSSSGNTIYF
>TRBJ2-7|-|TRBV20-1|few
TGCAGTGCTAGAGGGGGACACCTAAAACCCCTCGGGTCCTACGAGCAGTACTTC
CSARGGHLKPLGSYEQYF
>TRBJ1-2|-|TRBV28|-
TGTGCCAGCAGTTTCACGGGGGCCTATGGCTACACCTTC
CASSFTGAYGYTF
>TRBJ2-5|TRBD2|TRBV6-2/TRBV6-3|-
TGTGCCAGCAGTTACGGTAGGACTAGCGGGAGGTCGGAGGAGACCCAGTACTTC
CASSYGRTSGRSEETQYF
>TRBJ2-1|-|TRBV3-1|-
TGTGCCAGCAGCCAAGATCTGGAGGGTACCCCCTACAATGAGCAGTTCTTC
CASSQDLEGTPYNEQFF
>TRBJ2-1|-|TRBV7-2|few
TGTGCCAGCAGCTCCCCCTCCCGGGACACCTTGCCCTCCTACAATGAGCAGTTCTTC
CASSSPSRDTLPSYNEQFF
>TRBJ2-2|-|TRBV7-9|many
TGTGCCAGCAGCTCAAACGGGGGTACCGGGGAGCTGTTTTTT
CASSSNGGTGELFF
>TRBJ2-7|-|TRBV5-1|-
TGCGCCAGCAGCTTGGCCCGGACTACGAGGACCTACGAGCAGTACTTC
CASSLARTTRTYEQYF
>TRBJ2-7|TRBD1|TRBV28|-
TGTGCCAGCAGTTTATCCGACAGGGGGGAGCAGTACTTC
CASSLSDRGEQYF
>TRBJ2-1|-|TRBV2|few
TGTGCCAGCGGGAGACAGAACCTCTACAATGAGCAGTTCTTC
CASGRQNLYNEQFF
>TRBJ2-1|TRBD1|TRBV5-1|-
TGCGCCAGCAGCGCTAGAGGACAGGACTCCTACAATGAGCAGTTCTTC
CASSARGQDSYNEQFF
>TRBJ1-5|TRBD1|TRBV28|many
TGTGCCAGTACCTACACAGGGGCGAGCAATCAGCCCCAGCATTTT
CASTYTGASNQPQHF
>TRBJ2-6|TRBD1|TRBV7-2|few
TGTGCCAGCAGCTCGAGGTGGGGACAGGGGCCCTCTGGGGCCAACGTCCTGACTTTC
CASSSRWGQGPSGANVLTF
>TRBJ2-1|-|TRBV29-1|few
TGCAGCGTTCCCGGGCTCAGGAATGAGCAGTTCTTC
CSVPGLRNEQFF
>TRBJ2-7|TRBD1|TRBV4-1|-
TGCGCCAGCAGCCAAGATCCAGGGGGCGAGCAGTACTTC
CASSQDPGGEQYF
>TRBJ2-1|-|TRBV7-2|few
TGTGCCAGCAAGAGACGAATTGGGACCCACAATGAGCAGTTCTTC
CASKRRIGTHNEQFF
>TRBJ2-3|-|TRBV24-1|-
TGTGCCACCAGTGATCCCTTTAGTGGCGGATACACAGATACGCAGTATTTT
CATSDPFSGGYTDTQYF